The clone carrying this T cell receptor beta chain appeared many times. Its matching antigen is unknown. CDR3-region Arm-PCR and iRepertoire HTBI primers produced the TCR beta libraries. From the multiplex PCR reads, TCRdb called clonotypes with MiXCR, one entry per CDR3 protein. The top ten clones hold roughly 18% of a sample with fewer than 650,000 distinct CDR3 sequences, around 15% of them seen once. This sample stems from a study of regulatory T cells in long-lasting Graves disease. Trimming took 6 bases from V and 5 from J; bases not matched to a gene: 6. CDR3 length: 14 amino acids. Germline V gives CDR1 SNHLY, CDR2 FYNNEI. As to time point: newly diagnosed GD, antithyroid drugs for less than 3 months. PBMCs provided the RNA from which the TCR library was made. EDTA tubes held 9 to 10 milliliters of peripheral blood from each patient. General study points: The work looked only at peripheral blood and did not look at thyroid tissue.

Separately, the same data were catalogued under a study of T cells in Graves' hyperthyroidism and ophthalmopathy. That paper states: Hyperthyroidism was newly diagnosed in patients aged 18 to 65 (duration under 2 months). For the diagnoses, clinical symptoms, serum thyroxine and TRAb, thyroid ultrasound and orbital computed tomography were used.

V is TRBV2 and J is TRBJ2-7, with 11 bases fitting TRBD2. Sequencing used peripheral blood mononuclear cells (PBMCs), obtained at new diagnosis, from a patient treated with antithyroid drugs. This TCR came from a woman aged 25 to 39 with Graves disease. The CDR3: CASRGLAARDEQYF. CDR3 nucleotides: TGTGCCAGCAGGGGACTAGCGGCCAGGGACGAGCAGTACTTC. Together with reference TRBV2 and TRBJ2-7, the CDR3 gives the full variable domain: EPEVTQTPSHQVTQMGQEVILRCVPISNHLYFYWYRQILGQKVEFLVSFYNNEISEKSEIFDDQFSVERPDGSNFTLKIRSTKLEDSAMYFCASRGLAARDEQYFGPGTRLTVT.